The sequence of this TCR beta chain was determined in a study of shared clonotypes between healthy human individuals. About the study: The plates for each donor numbered three CD4 naive, three CD4 memory, two CD8 naive and one CD8 memory.

Data came from immunoSEQ multiplex PCR; TCRdb stores just in-frame clones and leaves some out. The data hold just over 2,000,000 clones, with just under 95% observed a single time. The naive CD8 subset, CD45RO-negative cells positively selected for CCR7, excluded terminally differentiated effector memory CD45RA+ cells. The germline V and J ends were trimmed by 8 bases and 3 bases, with 14 bases remaining between them. The CDR3 runs 14 residues. Germline V CDR1 and CDR2: MNHEY, SMNVEV (reference sequence). Whole-study findings and limits: Generally, estimated richness proved larger in naive subsets than it did in memory subsets.

Of note for this clone: Its antigen is currently unknown.

The clonotype originates from a man aged 18-30 years in good health. The sequencing sample was made of naive CD8+ T cells sorted from blood. The chain is built from TRBV27 and TRBJ2-1; D possibly corresponds to TRBD1 (5 bases). In DNA form, the CDR3 reads TGTGCCAGCGGAGCCCAGGGCTTCTACAATGAGCAGTTCTTC. Residues: CASGAQGFYNEQFF.